The clone carrying this T cell receptor (beta chain) was seen only once. This specimen comes from a study of blood T cell repertoires in COVID-19. Whole-study context: PBMCs, B-cell-depleted T cells, or T cells were the source of the cDNA or gDNA that made up the material.

Study members were between about 18 and 100 years old and lived in approximately 25 US regions. As originally analysed: Cell counts per sample came from amplifying reference gene primers. Sequenced by immunoSEQ multiplex PCR; TCRdb stores in-frame clones only, minus some. The D gene and trimming were derived from the DNA, and the V and J assignments and clone size from that table. This table holds under 300,000 clones, approximately 90% found once. In germline, CDR1 is SGHTA, CDR2 FQGTGA. This CDR3 spans 13 amino acids. V was cut by 4 bases and J by 5 bases, with 10 bases left in between. The genes are TRBV7-3 and TRBJ2-3; no definite D call. The source material was PBMCs or T cells enriched from blood (not recorded which). The TCR sequence derives from a woman between 40 and 50 years old with acute COVID-19. The CDR3 region is CASSSLGLDTQYF. The DNA for the CDR3 is TGTGCCAGCAGCTCCCTAGGTTTAGATACGCAGTATTTT.